The 3 T cell receptor beta chains in this list originate from one sample, sequenced in a study of monozygotic twins with inflammatory bowel disease. TCRdb re-called the 5' RACE reads and catalogs CDR3 proteins one per entry, DNA excluded. This sample's table has about 420,000 distinct CDR3 sequences. The source material was blood. The receptors originated from a human donor with ulcerative colitis or Crohn's disease, or a healthy co-twin of an affected twin (not recorded which).

CDR3 sequence reads: CSVLAGGYNEQFF. This chain connects TRBV20-1 to TRBJ2-1; there is no DNA to check the TCRdb D call of TRBD2. The germline gives CDR1 DFQATT, CDR2 SNEGSKA (reference sequence). The length of the CDR3 is 13 residues.

The chain employs TRBV10-1 and TRBJ1-1. The CDR3 length is 13 residues. The germline V gene encodes CDR1 WNHNN and CDR2 SYGVQD (reference sequence). CDR3 loop: CASSVGRGDEAFF.

The CDR3 is CASSQEGRQQETQYF. V and J are TRBV4-1 and TRBJ2-5; there is no DNA to check the TCRdb D call of TRBD2. Germline values: CDR1 MGHRA, CDR2 YSYEKL. The CDR3 is made up of 15 amino acids.